The source of this T cell receptor beta chain is a study of blood T cell repertoires in COVID-19. Study-level information: The study drew acute and convalescent COVID-19 samples from the United States, Italy and Spain. T cells, B-cell-depleted T cells, or PBMCs provided the cDNA or gDNA that served as material.

Authors' data handling: Estimated nucleated cell counts came from reference gene primer amplification. Sequencing was performed with immunoSEQ multiplex PCR; in TCRdb, only in-frame clones are kept and a portion is missing. D and trimming come from the DNA, and the V and J calls and clone size come from that table. The sample lists roughly 100,000 clones; about 91% were seen once. Seattle cases were enrolled at active infection and followed longitudinally. This clone was seen once. The specimen sequenced was peripheral blood. The sequence was obtained from a man over 45 with COVID-19, enrolled during active disease.

The CDR3 DNA follows: TGCGCCAGCAGCCAAGAAAGGGGCGAGCAGTACTTC. This encodes CASSQERGEQYF. The chain combines TRBV4-1 with TRBJ2-7; possible D gene TRBD1, 5 bases. The CDR3 totals 12 residues. From germline, CDR1 is MGHRA and CDR2 YSYEKL. V lost 0 bases, J lost 6 bases, and 6 bases lay in between.